This TCR beta chain was recovered during a study of T cell changes during pregnancy in multiple sclerosis. V was clipped by 3 bases and J by 0 bases; unmatched bases: 8. Germline CDR1 reads SGHNT; CDR2 reads YYREEE (reference sequence). The CDR3 is made up of 16 amino acids. Some clones are missing from TCRdb's copy, which holds only in-frame ones; the method was immunoSEQ multiplex PCR. The sample shows about 87,000 clones, around 93% of them seen only once. The chain links TRBV5-4 to TRBJ1-1; 7 bases agree with TRBD1. The sample consisted of peripheral blood, taken in the third trimester of pregnancy. This TCR came from a female donor in good health, enrolled as a control in a pregnancy study. The CDR3 region is CASSSAGQVMNTEAFF. DNA for the CDR3: TGTGCCAGCAGCTCGGCCGGACAGGTCATGAACACTGAAGCTTTCTTT.